The 16 T cell receptor beta chains below all came from one sample that was sequenced in a study of OX40 agonist ivuxolimab in advanced cancers. Clones were read by immunoSEQ multiplex PCR, and TCRdb kept only the in-frame ones, dropping some. The repertoire holds about 62,000 clones, with 70% to 90% as singletons. The source material was CD4+ or CD8+ T cells sorted from blood, sampled in a trial of the OX40 agonist ivuxolimab. The receptors derive from an adult with an advanced solid tumor such as melanoma, head and neck, liver or kidney cancer.

The rearrangement links TRBV19 to TRBJ1-2, with D possibly TRBD1 on 6 matching bases. The ends were cut back, 7 bases at V and 2 bases at J, with 14 bases in the middle. Germline CDR1 is LNHDA and CDR2 is SQIVND (reference sequence). The CDR3 spans 14 residues. For the CDR3, the DNA is TGTGCCAGTACCTCAGGTGGGGGCAACTATGGCTACACCTTC. It encodes CASTSGGGNYGYTF.

This clone showed up just once. This chain uses TRBV18 with TRBJ2-1; a weak D match, TRBD2 (5 bases). V was cut by 4 bases and J by 10 bases, with 17 bases left in between. CDR1 is KGHSH, CDR2 LQKENI, per germline. The CDR3 is made up of 14 amino acids. The CDR3 DNA reads TGTGCCAGCTCACTCTTCGGAGCGGAGACCGAGCAGTTCTTC. It is translated as CASSLFGAETEQFF. The full variable domain, rest sourced from reference TRBV18 and TRBJ2-1, is NAGVMQNPRHLVRRRGQEARLRCSPMKGHSHVYWYRQLPEEGLKFMVYLQKENIIDESGMPKERFSAEFPKEGPSILRIQQVVRGDSAAYFCASSLFGAETEQFFGPGTRLTVL.

The CDR3 nucleotides read TGTGCCAGCAGCCCTAGCAGATCAGATACGCAGTATTTT. It is translated as CASSPSRSDTQYF. This sequence joins TRBV7-3 and TRBJ2-3, with a possible D match to TRBD2 (5 bases). V was shortened by 5 bases and J by 4 bases, with 10 bases between the two germline ends. The CDR3 has 13 amino acids. Germline V CDR1 and CDR2: SGHTA, FQGTGA.

The chain recombines TRBV28 with TRBJ1-6, with D possibly being TRBD1 (6 bases). The CDR3 has 14 amino acids. Germline-derived CDR1 and CDR2 are MDHEN and SYDVKM. Trimming stripped 4 bases from V and 9 bases from J, with 13 bases between. The CDR3 sequence is CASSSGQPGSPLHF. In DNA, the CDR3 is TGTGCCAGCAGTTCAGGACAGCCAGGTTCACCCCTCCACTTT.

J is TRBJ2-3 and V is TRBV19; D not resolved. V gave up 7 bases and J gave up 0 bases, with 14 bases separating them. This CDR3 spans 15 amino acids. Germline CDR1 LNHDA, CDR2 SQIVND (reference sequence). DNA of the CDR3: TGTGCCAGTAATTCTCCCGGTTGGAGCACAGATACGCAGTATTTT. This encodes CASNSPGWSTDTQYF. The complete variable domain, with remaining parts taken from reference TRBV19 and TRBJ2-3, reads DGGITQSPKYLFRKEGQNVTLSCEQNLNHDAMYWYRQDPGQGLRLIYYSQIVNDFQKGDIAEGYSVSREKKESFPLTVTSAQKNPTAFYLCASNSPGWSTDTQYFGPGTRLTVL.

The chain recombines TRBV5-1 with TRBJ2-3; no reliable D call. V was shortened by 0 bases and J by 2 bases, with 10 bases between the two germline ends. This CDR3 region has 15 residues. Germline CDR1 and CDR2: SGHRS and YFSETQ. CDR3 bases: TGCGCCAGCAGCTTGGCAGACCGCAACACAGATACGCAGTATTTT. It codes for CASSLADRNTDTQYF.

This rearrangement joins TRBV21-1 to TRBJ2-3; TRBD2, as called in the table, went unchecked against the DNA. TRBV21-1 is assigned pseudogene status. The CDR3 consists of 14 residues. This CDR3 is CARVSGSNTDTQYF. In nucleotides, the CDR3 is TGTGCCCGCGTGAGCGGGAGTAACACAGATACGCAGTATTTT.

This rearrangement joins TRBV29-1 to TRBJ1-1, with D unclear. The V end was cut by 7 bases, the J end by 10 bases, with 16 bases between. The length of the CDR3 is 11 residues. Germline V gene lookup returns CDR1 SQVTM and CDR2 ANQGSEA. The CDR3 DNA is TGCAGCGCTGGCGTAGCGGACGGAGCTTTCTTT. It translates to CSAGVADGAFF.

V usage is TRBV5-8 and J usage is TRBJ2-7, with TRBD1 identical over 10 bases. V shed 3 bases and J 2 bases; nucleotides not matched to a gene: 5. This CDR3 is built from 15 residues. Per germline, CDR1 SGHTS and CDR2 YDEGEE. The CDR3 region has the DNA TGTGCCAGCAGCTACCGGGACAGGGGCCCCTACGAGCAGTACTTC. It encodes CASSYRDRGPYEQYF.

This rearrangement joins TRBV30 to TRBJ1-3, with TRBD1 matching 8 bases. The trim removed 2 bases at V and 0 bases at J, leaving 0 bases unmatched. The length of the CDR3 is 14 residues. Germline V gene data show CDR1 as GTSNPN and CDR2 as SVGIG (reference sequence). CDR3 sequence reads: CAWSTGGSGNTIYF. The DNA for the CDR3 is TGTGCCTGGAGTACAGGGGGCTCTGGAAACACCATATATTTT.

This chain uses TRBV19 with TRBJ1-2; TRBD1 is a possible D gene (5 bases). V was shortened by 4 bases and J by 1 base, with 7 bases between the two germline ends. CDR1 and CDR2 from the germline V gene are LNHDA and SQIVND (reference sequence). CDR3 length: 13 residues. CDR3 bases: TGTGCCAGTAGTACGACAGTTAACTATGGCTACACCTTC. Protein: CASSTTVNYGYTF.

The chain is built from TRBV9 and TRBJ2-6; TRBD1 matches 7 bases. This CDR3 contains 17 residues. The V and J ends lost 2 bases and 0 bases, in that order; junction bases with no gene match: 5. Germline V CDR1 and CDR2: SGDLS, YYNGEE. In DNA form, the CDR3 reads TGTGCCAGCAGCGTTTCGACAGGGAACTCTGGGGCCAACGTCCTGACTTTC. The encoded protein is CASSVSTGNSGANVLTF. The variable domain in full, completed from reference TRBV9 and TRBJ2-6, reads DSGVTQTPKHLITATGQRVTLRCSPRSGDLSVYWYQQSLDQGLQFLIQYYNGEERAKGNILERFSAQQFPDLHSELNLSSLELGDSALYFCASSVSTGNSGANVLTFGAGSRLTVL.

The J gene is TRBJ2-1, the V gene TRBV11-2; D is undetermined. V was pared by 5 bases and J by 3 bases, with 8 bases between. Germline CDR1 and CDR2: SGHAT and FQNNGV. The CDR3 has 13 amino acids. The CDR3 bases are TGTGCCAGCAGCCCGGACGTCTACAATGAGCAGTTCTTC. Encoded protein: CASSPDVYNEQFF.

This clone was observed a few times. The chain combines TRBV5-1 with TRBJ2-2; 8 bases are shared with TRBD1. The CDR3 covers 13 residues. With 4 bases clipped from V and 9 bases from J, the junction kept 5 bases outside the gene matches. Germline CDR1 SGHRS, CDR2 YFSETQ. The CDR3 bases are TGCGCCAGCAGCCTTCAGGGGGCCCGGGAGCTGTTTTTT. Its protein is CASSLQGARELFF.

The chain carries TRBV30 and TRBJ1-2; weak D call: TRBD1 (6 bases). Germline CDR1 and CDR2: GTSNPN and SVGIG (reference sequence). CDR3 length: 15 residues. The germline V and J ends were trimmed by 8 bases and 4 bases, with 23 bases remaining between them. The CDR3 DNA is TGTGCCCCCCCAAGAAGCAGGGGAGGAGTCTATGGCTACACCTTC. Translating it yields CAPPRSRGGVYGYTF.

The rearrangement uses TRBV6-6 and TRBJ1-5; no reliable D call. Germline CDR1 reads MNHNY; CDR2 reads SVGAGI (reference sequence). V lost 6 bases to trimming and J lost 4 bases, with 7 bases between them. The length of the CDR3 is 12 residues. The CDR3 protein is CASSPPNQPQHF. The CDR3 DNA follows: TGTGCCAGCAGCCCCCCAAATCAGCCCCAGCATTTT.